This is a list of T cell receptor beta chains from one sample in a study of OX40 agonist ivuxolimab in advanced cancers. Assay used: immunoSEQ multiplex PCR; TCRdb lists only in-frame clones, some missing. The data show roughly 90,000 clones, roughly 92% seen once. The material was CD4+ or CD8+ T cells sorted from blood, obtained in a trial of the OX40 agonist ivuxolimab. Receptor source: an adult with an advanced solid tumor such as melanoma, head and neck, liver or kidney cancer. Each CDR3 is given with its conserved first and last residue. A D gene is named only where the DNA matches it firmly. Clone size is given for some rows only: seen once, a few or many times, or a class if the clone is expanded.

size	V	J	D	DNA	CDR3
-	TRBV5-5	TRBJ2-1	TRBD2	TGTGCCAGCAGCCCCAAACTAGCGGGAGGGGGAATGGAGCAGTTCTTC	CASSPKLAGGGMEQFF
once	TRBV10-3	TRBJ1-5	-	TGTGCCATCAGTGAGTATGGGGACGGGATGGCGCCCCAGCATTTT	CAISEYGDGMAPQHF
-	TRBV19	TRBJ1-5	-	TGTGCCAGTAGTAAGGGAAGTTATAGCAATCAGCCCCAGCATTTT	CASSKGSYSNQPQHF
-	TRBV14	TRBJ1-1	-	TGTGCCAGCAGCCAAGAGCAGCGACAGCTCATGAACACTGAAGCTTTCTTT	CASSQEQRQLMNTEAFF
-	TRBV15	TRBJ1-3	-	TGTGCCACCAGCAGACTTTCAACAGGGACCTCTGGAAACACCATATATTTT	CATSRLSTGTSGNTIYF
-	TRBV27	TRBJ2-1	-	TGTGCCAGCAGTTTAGAAGGGGGTGTGGTTGAGCAGTTCTTC	CASSLEGGVVEQFF
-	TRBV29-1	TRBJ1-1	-	TGCAGCGTTAGCGGTGAAGCTTTCTTT	CSVSGEAFF
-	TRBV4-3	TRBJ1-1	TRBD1	TGCGCCAGCTCCCGGGACAGGCCAATGAACACTGAAGCTTTCTTT	CASSRDRPMNTEAFF
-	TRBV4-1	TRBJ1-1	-	TGCGCCAGCAGCCCCCTAACCCCCATAGGACCAAACACTGAAGCTTTCTTT	CASSPLTPIGPNTEAFF
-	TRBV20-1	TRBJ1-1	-	TGCAGTGCTCCAGTGAACACTGAAGCTTTCTTT	CSAPVNTEAFF
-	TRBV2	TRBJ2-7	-	TGTGCCAGCCTCGGGAGCTCCTACGAGCAGTACTTC	CASLGSSYEQYF
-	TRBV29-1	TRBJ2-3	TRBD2	TGCAGCGGCAGCGGGAAGGCCGGAATGACAGATACGCAGTATTTT	CSGSGKAGMTDTQYF
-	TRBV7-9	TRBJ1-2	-	TGTGCCAGCAGCTTAGTACAGGGAGTCTATGGCTACACCTTC	CASSLVQGVYGYTF
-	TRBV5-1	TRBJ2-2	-	TGCGCCAGCAGTTTTTACAGGGAGCGCCTCACCGGGGAGCTGTTTTTT	CASSFYRERLTGELFF
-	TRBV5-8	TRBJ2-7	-	TGTGCCAGCAGCAGGTTCATCCGGGGGAAGGGTGGCTCCTACGAGCAGTACTTC	CASSRFIRGKGGSYEQYF
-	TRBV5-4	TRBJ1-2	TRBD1	TGTGCCAGCAGCTTGGACAGGGGTTATTCCTCTACCTATGGCTACACCTTC	CASSLDRGYSSTYGYTF
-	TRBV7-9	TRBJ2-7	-	TGTGCCAGCAGCTTAGAGGGGGACGAGCAGTACTTC	CASSLEGDEQYF
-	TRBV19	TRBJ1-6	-	TGTGCCAGTAGTATGCGGCTCATCGGCGATTCACCCCTCCACTTT	CASSMRLIGDSPLHF
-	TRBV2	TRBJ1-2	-	TGTGCCAGCAGTGACATCCCCATTCTTCAAGGGAGTAGCTATGGCTACACCTTC	CASSDIPILQGSSYGYTF
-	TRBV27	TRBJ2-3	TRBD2	TGTGCCAGCAGTCCCTCCCAGCGGGGGGCCACAGATACGCAGTATTTT	CASSPSQRGATDTQYF
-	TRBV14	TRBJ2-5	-	TGTGCCAGCAGCCAAAACAAGCGGACGTACCAAGAGACCCAGTACTTC	CASSQNKRTYQETQYF
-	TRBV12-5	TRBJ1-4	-	TGTGCTAGTGGTTTGGAGTCATCAACTAATGAAAAACTGTTTTTT	CASGLESSTNEKLFF
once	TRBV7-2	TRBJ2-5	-	TGTGCCAGCAGCTTAATACGGTTTCAGGAGACCCAGTACTTC	CASSLIRFQETQYF
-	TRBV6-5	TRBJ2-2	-	TGTGCCAGCAGAAGCGACCCGAACACCGGGGAGCTGTTTTTT	CASRSDPNTGELFF
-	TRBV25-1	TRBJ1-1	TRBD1	TGTGCCAGTACAGGGGGACAGGGGGCAGTGAGCACTGAAGCTTTCTTT	CASTGGQGAVSTEAFF
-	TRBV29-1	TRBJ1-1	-	TGCAGCGTTGGTCCCGGGGACGGCACTGAAGCTTTCTTT	CSVGPGDGTEAFF
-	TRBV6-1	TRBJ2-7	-	TGTGCCAGCAGTTTTAGTCTCTACGAGCAGTACTTC	CASSFSLYEQYF
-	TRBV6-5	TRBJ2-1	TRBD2	TGTGCCAGCAGTTACCTAGCGGGAGACTACAATGAGCAGTTCTTC	CASSYLAGDYNEQFF
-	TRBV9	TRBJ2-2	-	TGTGCCAGCAGCGTAGGGGTCGGGGAGCTGTTTTTT	CASSVGVGELFF
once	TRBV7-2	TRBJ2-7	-	TGTGCCAGCAGCTCGGACAGATTCTACGAGCAGTACTTC	CASSSDRFYEQYF
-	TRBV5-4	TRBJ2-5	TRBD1	TGTGCCAGCAGCTCAGGGACAGGGGGAACCGAGACCCAGTACTTC	CASSSGTGGTETQYF
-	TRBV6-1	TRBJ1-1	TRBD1	TGTGCCAGCAGGGACAGGGGTGGAACTGAAGCTTTCTTT	CASRDRGGTEAFF
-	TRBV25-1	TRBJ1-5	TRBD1	TGTGCCAGCAGCCCACAGGGGCGCAATCAGCCCCAGCATTTT	CASSPQGRNQPQHF
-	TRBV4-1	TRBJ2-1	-	TGCGCCAGCAGCCAAGATCTGGAAACTAGGGACCGGGGTGAGCAGTTCTTC	CASSQDLETRDRGEQFF
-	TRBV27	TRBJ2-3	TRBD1	TGTGCCAGCAGTAACAACAGGGGCGATACGCAGTATTTT	CASSNNRGDTQYF
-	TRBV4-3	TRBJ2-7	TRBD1	TGCGCCAGCAGCCAAGGGGACAGGTCCTACGAGCAGTACTTC	CASSQGDRSYEQYF
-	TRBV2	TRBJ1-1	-	TGTGCCAGCAGTCTCGGGCCTTTGAACACTGAAGCTTTCTTT	CASSLGPLNTEAFF
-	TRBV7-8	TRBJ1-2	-	TGTGCCAGCAGCTTAGCACGTACGCAGGGCTACACCTTC	CASSLARTQGYTF
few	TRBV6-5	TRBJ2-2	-	TGTGCCAGCAGTTACTCTCGAGCCGCCGGGGAGCTGTTTTTT	CASSYSRAAGELFF
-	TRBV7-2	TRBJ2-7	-	TGTGCCAGCAGCTTCTACAGGGAAGGGTACGAGCAGTACTTC	CASSFYREGYEQYF
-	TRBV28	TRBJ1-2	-	TGTGCCAGCAGTTTCTCGGTCTATGGCTACACCTTC	CASSFSVYGYTF
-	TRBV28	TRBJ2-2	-	TGTGCCAGCAGTTTGCACTCCAGGAAGACCGGGGAGCTGTTTTTT	CASSLHSRKTGELFF
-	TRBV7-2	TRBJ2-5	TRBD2	TGTGCCAGCAGCCCAGGGACTAGCCGTACAATGGAGACCCAGTACTTC	CASSPGTSRTMETQYF
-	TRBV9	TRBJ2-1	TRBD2	TGTGCCAGCAGACGGACTAGCGGGAACAAGCAGTTCTTC	CASRRTSGNKQFF
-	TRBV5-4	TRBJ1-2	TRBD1	TGTGCCAGCAGCTTGGGACAGGGGACTAACTATGGCTACACCTTC	CASSLGQGTNYGYTF
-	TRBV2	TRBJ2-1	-	TGTGCCAGCAGTCCCTTGGGGGGCTCCTACAATGAGCAGTTCTTC	CASSPLGGSYNEQFF
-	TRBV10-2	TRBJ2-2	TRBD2	TGCGCCAGCAGTGACCACGGGAGGGCCTTTAACGGGGAGCTGTTTTTT	CASSDHGRAFNGELFF
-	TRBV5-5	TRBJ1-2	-	TGTGCCAGCAGCTTGGTTAGGGGGGCGAGTGGCTACACCTTC	CASSLVRGASGYTF
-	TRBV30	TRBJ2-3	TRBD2	TGTGCCTGGAAGGAGGGGTCTAGCGGGTGGACAGATACGCAGTATTTT	CAWKEGSSGWTDTQYF
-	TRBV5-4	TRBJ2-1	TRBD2	TGTGCCAGCAGCTTGGATCCTAGCGGGGTAAATGAGCAGTTCTTC	CASSLDPSGVNEQFF
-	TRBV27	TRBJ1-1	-	TGTGCCAGCAGTTTATCGGGGGTCACTGAAGCTTTCTTT	CASSLSGVTEAFF
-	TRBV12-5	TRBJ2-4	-	TGTGCTAGTGGTCCCGGCTTGATTCAGTACTTC	CASGPGLIQYF
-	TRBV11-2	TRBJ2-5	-	TGTGCCAGCAGCTTAGGGGTCGGCCAGTACCAAGAGACCCAGTACTTC	CASSLGVGQYQETQYF
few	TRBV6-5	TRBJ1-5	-	TGTGCCAGCAGTTGGACAGCCGATCAGCCCCAGCATTTT	CASSWTADQPQHF
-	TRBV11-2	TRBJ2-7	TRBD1	TGTGCCAGCAGCTTTAGGGACAGGCTCTACGAGCAGTACTTC	CASSFRDRLYEQYF